The present TCR beta chain was sequenced within a study of Ad26.COV2.S vaccination and SARS-CoV-2 variants. For the study at large: The donor was enrolled in the Ad26.COV2.S arm of the COV1001 trial. Donor got 5x10^10 or 1x10^11 viral particles of Ad26.COV2.S. General study results and limits: Total T cell responses, in the TCR breadth and depth analyses, may have been underestimated. Comparability of non-spike TCR breadth was observed across vaccine and placebo recipients.

CDR1 and CDR2 (germline): SGHTA, FQGNSA. V was trimmed by 1 base and J by 1 base, leaving 10 bases between them. This CDR3 spans 15 amino acids. Of note for this clone: Its antigen is as yet unknown.

Profiled with immunoSEQ multiplex PCR; TCRdb holds only in-frame clones, not every one. This repertoire shows under 300,000 clones, approximately 88% found once; its top ten account for about 2.7%. Treatment here: approximately 18 received Ad26.COV2.S at low or high dose, single or two shots; 5 received placebo; per-sample allocation not given. Sampling occurred on day 63 after the first vaccine or placebo injection. Sequencing used peripheral blood, obtained in a trial of Ad26.COV2.S vaccine versus placebo. V gene TRBV7-2 combines with J gene TRBJ2-5, with D tentatively TRBD1 or TRBD2 (5 bases each). The TCR originated in a person between 18 and 59 years old who received the Ad26.COV2.S COVID-19 vaccine or a placebo. The CDR3 loop reads CASSLGFGGQETQYF. The CDR3 DNA reads TGTGCCAGCAGCTTAGGGTTTGGGGGCCAAGAGACCCAGTACTTC.